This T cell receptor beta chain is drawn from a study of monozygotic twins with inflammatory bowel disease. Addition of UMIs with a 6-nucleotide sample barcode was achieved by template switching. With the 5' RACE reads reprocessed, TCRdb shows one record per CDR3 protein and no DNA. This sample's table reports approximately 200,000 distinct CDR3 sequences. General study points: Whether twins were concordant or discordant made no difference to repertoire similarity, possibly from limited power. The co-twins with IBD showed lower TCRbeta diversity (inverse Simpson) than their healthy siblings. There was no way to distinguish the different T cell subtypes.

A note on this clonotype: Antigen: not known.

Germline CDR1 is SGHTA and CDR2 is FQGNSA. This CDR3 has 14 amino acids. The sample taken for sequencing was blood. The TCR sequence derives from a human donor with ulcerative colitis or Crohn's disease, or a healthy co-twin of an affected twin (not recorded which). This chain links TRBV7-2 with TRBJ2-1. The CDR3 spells CASSQLGVGNEQFF.